The 12 T cell receptor beta chains given below trace back to one sample, sequenced in a study of response to subunit inactivated influenza vaccine. TCRdb itself ran the RT-PCR reads through MiXCR, one entry per CDR3 protein. In the table there are fewer than 800,000 distinct CDR3 sequences, 15% to 19% of which are singletons. The sequencing here drew on PBMCs from blood, taken 12 days after vaccination. The receptors derive from a man in his fifties or sixties who received an inactivated influenza vaccine.

This chain joins TRBV12-1 and TRBJ2-7; the D call in the table, TRBD1, was not verified against the DNA. TRBV12-1 constitutes a pseudogene. This CDR3 is built from 11 residues. CDR3 residues: CASRRNREQYF. In nucleotides, the CDR3 is TGTGCCAGCAGACGCAACAGGGAGCAGTACTTC.

V is TRBV10-3 and J is TRBJ1-2, with D possibly TRBD1 on 5 matching bases. CDR3 length equals 13 residues. Trimming left V 8 bases short and J 2 bases short, with 12 bases between. Germline lookup yields CDR1 ENHRY and CDR2 SYGVKD. This chain's CDR3 is CAIGRGENYGYTF. CDR3 sequence (DNA): TGTGCCATCGGTCGGGGGGAGAACTATGGCTACACCTTC.

The chain joins TRBV3-1 to TRBJ1-6; TRBD1 matches 8 bases. The CDR3 totals 16 residues. Germline CDR1 and CDR2: LGHDT and YNNKEL (reference sequence). The V segment lost 4 bases and the J segment 7 bases; nucleotides outside the gene matches: 9. The CDR3 spells CASSPLRDRRNSPLHF. CDR3 in DNA: TGTGCCAGCAGCCCGCTCCGGGACAGGCGAAATTCACCCCTCCACTTT.

The V and J genes are TRBV9 and TRBJ2-1; tentatively, D is TRBD2 (6 bases). V lost 4 bases and J 8 bases, leaving 16 bases between the germline ends. The CDR3 runs 14 residues. Germline V lookup: CDR1 SGDLS, CDR2 YYNGEE. In nucleotides, the CDR3 is TGTGCCAGCAGCCTACGACTAGGCAGGCATGAGCAGTTCTTC. Translated, it gives CASSLRLGRHEQFF. Combining the CDR3 with reference TRBV9 and TRBJ2-1 gives the whole variable domain DSGVTQTPKHLITATGQRVTLRCSPRSGDLSVYWYQQSLDQGLQFLIQYYNGEERAKGNILERFSAQQFPDLHSELNLSSLELGDSALYFCASSLRLGRHEQFFGPGTRLTVL.

V gene TRBV6-1 combines with J gene TRBJ1-5, with a weak D call TRBD1 (6 bases). The CDR3 sequence is 17 residues long. The germline gives CDR1 MNHNS, CDR2 SASEGT. The V end lost 6 bases, the J end lost 2 bases, and 20 bases lay between the germline ends. The CDR3 spells CASSLRAGVFGNQPQHF. The CDR3, as DNA: TGTGCCAGCAGCCTGCGGGCAGGGGTGTTCGGCAATCAGCCCCAGCATTTT.

This chain links TRBV2 with TRBJ1-2; TRBD1 matches 7 bases. The junction had 12 bases not matched to a gene; V was cut back by 6 bases and J by 8 bases. The CDR3 has 14 amino acids. The germline V gene encodes CDR1 SNHLY and CDR2 FYNNEI. CDR3 sequence (DNA): TGTGCCAGCAGCGTTCGACGGACAGGAGAAGGCTACACCTTC. This encodes CASSVRRTGEGYTF. Based on the CDR3 plus reference TRBV2 and TRBJ1-2, the full variable domain is EPEVTQTPSHQVTQMGQEVILRCVPISNHLYFYWYRQILGQKVEFLVSFYNNEISEKSEIFDDQFSVERPDGSNFTLKIRSTKLEDSAMYFCASSVRRTGEGYTFGSGTRLTVV.

In this sample, this clonotype turned up many times. V gene TRBV9 combines with J gene TRBJ2-7, with 12 positions matching TRBD2. Germline V gives CDR1 SGDLS, CDR2 YYNGEE. CDR3 length: 14 residues. The V and J ends lost 3 bases and 2 bases, in that order; junction bases with no gene match: 0. CDR3 amino acids: CASSGTSGAYEQYF. The CDR3 nucleotides are TGTGCCAGCAGCGGGACTAGCGGGGCCTACGAGCAGTACTTC.

The V gene is TRBV7-9, the J gene TRBJ2-7; 12 positions match TRBD2. Germline lookup yields CDR1 SEHNR and CDR2 FQNEAQ (reference sequence). This CDR3 spans 16 amino acids. Trimming took 5 bases from V and 7 from J; bases not matched to a gene: 12. The CDR3 is CASSPPELAGGGEQYF. The CDR3 coding sequence is TGTGCCAGCAGCCCACCCGAACTAGCGGGAGGCGGTGAGCAGTACTTC. The full variable domain, its missing parts supplied by reference TRBV7-9 and TRBJ2-7, is DTGVSQNPRHKITKRGQNVTFRCDPISEHNRLYWYRQTLGQGPEFLTYFQNEAQLEKSRLLSDRFSAERPKGSFSTLEIQRTEQGDSAMYLCASSPPELAGGGEQYFGPGTRLTVT.

This chain links TRBV15 with TRBJ2-1; 14 nucleotides match TRBD2. The trim removed 8 bases at V and 9 bases at J, leaving 9 bases unmatched. The CDR3 length is 15 residues. Germline loops: CDR1 LNHNV, CDR2 YYDKDF (reference sequence). The CDR3 reads CATAPGLAGGFEQFF. CDR3 sequence (DNA): TGTGCCACCGCACCTGGACTAGCGGGAGGCTTTGAGCAGTTCTTC. The full variable domain, completed using reference TRBV15 and TRBJ2-1, is DAMVIQNPRYQVTQFGKPVTLSCSQTLNHNVMYWYQQKSSQAPKLLFHYYDKDFNNEADTPDNFQSRRPNTSFCFLDIRSPGLGDTAMYLCATAPGLAGGFEQFFGPGTRLTVL.

V is TRBV15 and J is TRBJ2-5, with 7 bases identical to TRBD1. The CDR3 has 16 amino acids. The germline gives CDR1 LNHNV, CDR2 YYDKDF (reference sequence). V shed 0 bases, J shed 1 base, and the junction held 5 bases outside the gene matches. CDR3: CATSRETGAVQETQYF. The CDR3 DNA sequence: TGTGCCACCAGCAGAGAAACAGGGGCCGTCCAAGAGACCCAGTACTTC.

V is TRBV20-1 and J is TRBJ2-3; possible D gene TRBD2, 6 bases. The CDR3 runs to 16 residues. From germline, CDR1 is DFQATT and CDR2 SNEGSKA (reference sequence). Trimming took off 1 base at V and 1 base at J, with 15 bases between the two ends. CDR3 DNA sequence: TGCAGTGCTAGAGCTCTTGTGGCTAGCGGCACAGATACGCAGTATTTT. This encodes CSARALVASGTDTQYF.

In this sample, this clonotype turned up a few times. The J gene is TRBJ1-6, the V gene TRBV12-3 or TRBV12-4; 7 bases are shared with TRBD1. The junction had 8 bases not matched to a gene; V was cut back by 5 bases and J by 7 bases. The CDR3 has 15 amino acids. CDR3 bases: TGTGCCAGCAGTCCTCGGACAGGCACAAATTCACCCCTCCACTTT. This sequence encodes CASSPRTGTNSPLHF.